Presented here are 26 T cell receptor beta chains from one specimen sequenced in a study of T-cell memory formation after mild COVID-19 (dated by TCRdb to about 2021). Library preparation was by 5' RACE. The sample was run on an Illumina NovaSeq 6000. The raw public reads went through TCRdb reprocessing: fastp at Q25, MiXCR clone calling, in-frame beta chains kept. When rows share a CDR3 protein, they turn into one entry using the most common DNA and genes. In this sample the table shows 300,000 to 400,000 distinct CDR3 sequences, around 27% of which occur a single time. The ten largest account for approximately 13% of the sample. The material sequenced was PBMCs or a T cell subset sorted from them (not recorded which). All receptors derive from an adult woman who had mild COVID-19 (a few samples of this study predate the infection). The sample titles of this study are shuffled in the database, so cell type and time point are left out; the donor was told from shared clones.

V gene TRBV5-5 combines with J gene TRBJ2-7, with TRBD1 matching over 7 bases. The V gene's germline CDR1 is SGHKS and CDR2 YYEKEE (reference sequence). The trim removed 1 base at V and 1 base at J, leaving 5 bases unmatched. The CDR3 has 15 residues. This CDR3 is CASSLLAGGSYEQYF. The CDR3 nucleotides are TGTGCCAGCAGCTTGTTGGCAGGGGGTTCCTACGAGCAGTACTTC.

This chain joins TRBV5-6 and TRBJ2-1; no reliable D call. With 1 base removed from V and 4 bases from J, the gap between germline ends came to 9 bases. The CDR3 has 14 residues. Germline V gene data show CDR1 as SGHDT and CDR2 as YYEEEE. The DNA for the CDR3 is TGTGCCAGCAGCTTGCAGGACGGGTACAATGAGCAGTTCTTC. Translated, it gives CASSLQDGYNEQFF.

The V gene is TRBV19, the J gene TRBJ2-1, with D perhaps assigned TRBD1 or TRBD2 (5 bases each). The CDR3 totals 17 residues. CDR1 LNHDA and CDR2 SQIVND come from the germline V gene (reference sequence). Trimming took 4 bases from V and 4 from J, leaving 20 bases between them. The CDR3 DNA reads TGTGCCAGTAGTACCCTTGGGACCGGACGCTCGTACAATGAGCAGTTCTTC. Its protein product is CASSTLGTGRSYNEQFF.

This chain joins TRBV18 and TRBJ1-2; D perhaps matches TRBD1 (5 bases). Germline loops: CDR1 KGHSH, CDR2 LQKENI. The CDR3 extends over 13 amino acids. V was pared by 2 bases and J by 7 bases, with 11 bases between. CDR3 DNA sequence: TGTGCCAGCTCACCAGCCAGGGAAGGTGGCTACACCTTC. It yields the protein CASSPAREGGYTF.

V and J are TRBV6-5 and TRBJ1-4; the D gene is possibly TRBD1 (5 bases). CDR1 is MNHEY and CDR2 is SVGAGI in the germline V gene. The V and J ends lost 0 bases and 7 bases respectively, with 9 bases between them. The CDR3 is 14 amino acids. The CDR3 region has the DNA TGTGCCAGCAGTTACTCCCAGGGACGTGAAAAACTGTTTTTT. This sequence encodes CASSYSQGREKLFF.

V usage is TRBV7-2 and J usage is TRBJ2-1; D may be TRBD2 (7 bases). Trimming took off 4 bases at V and 2 bases at J, with 12 bases between the two ends. Per the germline V gene, CDR1 is SGHTA and CDR2 is FQGNSA. This CDR3 is built from 15 residues. CDR3 in amino acids: CASSSRGAPYNEQFF. CDR3 nucleotides: TGTGCCAGCAGCTCCCGGGGGGCCCCCTACAATGAGCAGTTCTTC.

The chain employs TRBV5-1 and TRBJ2-7; D not certain. CDR3 length: 13 amino acids. V lost 1 base, J lost 3 bases, and 8 bases lay in between. In germline, CDR1 is SGHRS, CDR2 YFSETQ. As DNA, the CDR3 is TGCGCCAGCAGCTTGAAAAACAACTACGAGCAGTACTTC. It codes for CASSLKNNYEQYF.

This clonotype was seen a handful of times. The V call is TRBV20-1, the J call TRBJ2-7; D unclear. Germline CDR1 and CDR2: DFQATT and SNEGSKA (reference sequence). The CDR3 spans 12 residues. Trimming took off 0 bases at V and 7 bases at J, with 10 bases between the two ends. The CDR3 DNA reads TGCAGTGCTAGAGATACCGAAAGGGAGCAGTACTTC. It codes for CSARDTEREQYF.

Notes on this clonotype: Compared with germline, one end of the junction differs, possibly owing to a read error. The V gene is TRBV9, the J gene TRBJ2-3; 10 bases are a match to TRBD2. CDR3 length equals 16 residues. Germline lookup yields CDR1 SGDLS and CDR2 YYNGEE. The CDR3 DNA is TGCGCCAGCAGCGTTGCTAGCGGGGGCAGCACAGATACGCAGTATTTT. Translation gives CASSVASGGSTDTQYF.

The chain has TRBV11-2 and TRBJ1-1; D perhaps matches TRBD1 (6 bases). Germline V CDR1 and CDR2: SGHAT, FQNNGV. The V end lost 11 bases, the J end lost 1 base, and 14 bases lay between the germline ends. The CDR3 extends over 13 amino acids. The CDR3 region has the DNA TGTGCCGGATCACCGGGACAGAACACTGAAGCTTTCTTT. Encoded protein: CAGSPGQNTEAFF.

V gene TRBV6-5 combines with J gene TRBJ2-1, with 16 bases aligning to TRBD2. V was pared by 5 bases and J by 12 bases, with 4 bases of the junction left unmatched. The CDR3 has 14 amino acids. Germline V gene sequence: CDR1 MNHEY, CDR2 SVGAGI. In DNA, the CDR3 is TGTGCCAGCAGTGCGGGACTAGCGGGAGGGGGGCAGTTCTTC. This sequence encodes CASSAGLAGGGQFF.

This clonotype was seen more than once but under ten times. This chain links TRBV6-5 with TRBJ2-2; D call uncertain. V was cut by 1 base and J by 8 bases, with 5 bases left in between. CDR3 length equals 12 residues. CDR1 is MNHEY and CDR2 is SVGAGI in the germline V gene. The DNA for the CDR3 is TGTGCCAGCAGTTACTACCCTGGGGAGCTGTTTTTT. Translated, it gives CASSYYPGELFF.

This chain links TRBV15 with TRBJ2-4; TRBD1 aligns across 7 bases. This CDR3 region has 16 residues. Germline CDR1 LNHNV, CDR2 YYDKDF (reference sequence). J lost 1 base, V lost 5 bases, and 8 bases had no gene match. CDR3 sequence reads: CATSPLTGKAKNIQYF. The CDR3 DNA sequence: TGTGCCACCAGCCCTCTGACAGGGAAGGCCAAAAACATTCAGTACTTC.

V and J are TRBV9 and TRBJ2-1; 14 nucleotides agree with TRBD2. V dropped 4 bases and J dropped 9; count of bases not matched to a gene: 12. This CDR3 region has 17 residues. Germline V lookup: CDR1 SGDLS, CDR2 YYNGEE. As DNA, the CDR3 is TGTGCCAGCAGCCCGCGTCCGGGGACTAGCGGGAGAGCTGAGCAGTTCTTC. It yields the protein CASSPRPGTSGRAEQFF.

The V and J genes are TRBV6-5 and TRBJ2-5; D may correspond to TRBD1 or TRBD2 (5 bases each). This CDR3 has 12 amino acids. Germline V gene lookup returns CDR1 MNHEY and CDR2 SVGAGI. The V end lost 5 bases, the J end lost 7 bases, and 11 bases lay between the germline ends. CDR3: CASSVGDLTQYF. CDR3 bases: TGTGCCAGCAGTGTGGGGGACCTGACCCAGTACTTC.

This clonotype was seen a handful of times. V is TRBV7-9 and J is TRBJ1-5; 12 bases map to TRBD1. With 5 bases clipped from V and 7 bases from J, the junction kept 15 bases outside the gene matches. The CDR3 extends over 18 amino acids. Germline V gene lookup returns CDR1 SEHNR and CDR2 FQNEAQ (reference sequence). The CDR3 nucleotides are TGTGCCAGCAGCCCTAGATATTCGGGACAGGGGGCTGGGCAGCCCCAGCATTTT. It encodes CASSPRYSGQGAGQPQHF.

The table lists this clonotype with many counts. The gene calls are TRBV5-1 and TRBJ2-1; D may match TRBD1 or TRBD2 (5 bases each). Trimming cost V 0 bases and J 2 bases, with 6 bases left between them. Germline lookup yields CDR1 SGHRS and CDR2 YFSETQ. CDR3 length: 14 amino acids. The DNA of the CDR3 is TGCGCCAGCAGCTTGGAGGGACCCTACAATGAGCAGTTCTTC. Translating it yields CASSLEGPYNEQFF.

This clonotype has only a few counts. The gene calls are TRBV7-8 and TRBJ1-5; no firm D call. This CDR3 is built from 16 residues. V was clipped by 5 bases and J by 7 bases, with 21 bases between them. Germline V lookup: CDR1 SGHVS, CDR2 FQNEAQ. CDR3 in amino acids: CASSLTAASQGQPQHF. The CDR3 DNA reads TGTGCCAGCAGCCTGACGGCGGCCTCGCAAGGGCAGCCCCAGCATTTT.

This clonotype was found a few times. The rearrangement joins TRBV10-2 to TRBJ1-1; D not certain. The CDR3 covers 13 residues. The V end lost 3 bases, the J end lost 1 base, and 6 bases lay between the germline ends. Germline CDR1 reads WSHSY; CDR2 reads SAAADI. DNA of the CDR3: TGCGCCAGCAGTGACCCCCCGAACACTGAAGCTTTCTTT. This gives the protein CASSDPPNTEAFF.

The sample holds many counts of this clonotype. The genes are TRBV29-1 and TRBJ2-5; D is unclear. There are 10 residues in the CDR3. Between the trimmed V and J ends, which lost 4 bases and 5 bases, there was a span of 5 bases. Germline values: CDR1 SQVTM, CDR2 ANQGSEA. The CDR3 DNA follows: TGCAGCGTTGGTGGGGAGACCCAGTACTTC. This translates into CSVGGETQYF.

This clonotype was seen a handful of times. J is TRBJ1-2 and V is TRBV5-1; 8 positions match TRBD1. Germline assignment: CDR1 SGHRS and CDR2 YFSETQ. V gave up 4 bases and J gave up 4 bases; unmatched junction bases: 6. CDR3 length: 14 residues. CDR3 DNA: TGCGCCAGCAGCCGCACAGGGGGTATCTATGGCTACACCTTC. Protein product: CASSRTGGIYGYTF.

This clonotype was counted a single time. The genes are TRBV7-9 and TRBJ1-2, with D hard to call. V lost 6 bases and J 7 bases, leaving 21 bases between the germline ends. CDR3 length: 15 residues. Germline loops: CDR1 SEHNR, CDR2 FQNEAQ (reference sequence). In nucleotides, the CDR3 is TGTGCCAGCAGTCCGGAGGCGGGCGCCCTGGGTGGCTACACCTTC. This sequence encodes CASSPEAGALGGYTF. Full variable domain (outside the CDR3, taken from reference TRBV7-9 and TRBJ1-2): DTGVSQNPRHKITKRGQNVTFRCDPISEHNRLYWYRQTLGQGPEFLTYFQNEAQLEKSRLLSDRFSAERPKGSFSTLEIQRTEQGDSAMYLCASSPEAGALGGYTFGSGTRLTVV.

The J gene is TRBJ2-7, the V gene TRBV19; 8 bases map to TRBD2. Germline CDR1 and CDR2: LNHDA and SQIVND (reference sequence). This CDR3 is built from 13 residues. Germline trimming cut 6 bases from V and 5 bases from J; bases unmatched to any gene: 6. Here the CDR3 DNA reads TGTGCCAGTAGCTACCAGCGGGGGAACGAGCAGTACTTC. It translates to CASSYQRGNEQYF.

This clonotype was seen only a few times. The chain joins TRBV7-3 to TRBJ2-1; 12 bases are shared with TRBD2. The CDR3 covers 16 residues. CDR1 is SGHTA, CDR2 FQGTGA, per germline. The V and J ends lost 3 bases and 5 bases, in that order; junction bases with no gene match: 5. This CDR3 reads CASSLNLAGGDNEQFF. Here the CDR3 DNA reads TGTGCCAGCAGCTTGAACCTAGCGGGAGGGGACAATGAGCAGTTCTTC.

This rearrangement joins TRBV3-1 to TRBJ2-7; possibly TRBD1 or TRBD2 for D (5 bases each). The germline gives CDR1 LGHDT, CDR2 YNNKEL (reference sequence). The CDR3 totals 16 residues. The V end lost 2 bases, the J end lost 3 bases, and 17 bases lay between the germline ends. This CDR3 reads CASSQPSGRAGYEQYF. The CDR3, as DNA: TGTGCCAGCAGCCAACCCAGCGGCAGGGCGGGCTACGAGCAGTACTTC.

The sample holds a few counts of this clonotype. The V call is TRBV5-5, the J call TRBJ2-1; a weak D match, TRBD2 (5 bases). Trimming took off 1 base at V and 4 bases at J, with 24 bases between the two ends. Germline CDR1 reads SGHKS; CDR2 reads YYEKEE (reference sequence). This CDR3 contains 19 residues. The CDR3 reads CASSLYVPSLVAQYNEQFF. The DNA for the CDR3 is TGTGCCAGCAGCTTGTACGTACCCTCACTAGTCGCGCAATACAATGAGCAGTTCTTC. Combining the CDR3 with reference TRBV5-5 and TRBJ2-1 gives the whole variable domain DAGVTQSPTHLIKTRGQQVTLRCSPISGHKSVSWYQQVLGQGPQFIFQYYEKEERGRGNFPDRFSARQFPNYSSELNVNALLLGDSALYLCASSLYVPSLVAQYNEQFFGPGTRLTVL.